This entry describes one TCR beta chain. Trimming cost V 1 base and J 12 bases; bases outside gene matches: 6. The CDR3 runs 13 residues. Germline CDR1 is SGHVS and CDR2 is FNYEAQ. This entry is derived from a study of blood T cell repertoires in COVID-19. The method was immunoSEQ multiplex PCR; TCRdb's version includes in-frame clones alone and lacks a portion of them. The data show tens of thousands of clones, approximately 87% seen once. Sequencing was carried out using peripheral blood. The TCR sequence derives from an elderly woman with acute or convalescent COVID-19. This chain connects TRBV7-6 to TRBJ2-1; 7 nucleotides align to TRBD2. CDR3 protein: CASSLGRSGGQFF. Written as DNA, the CDR3 is TGTGCCAGCAGCTTAGGACGGTCGGGAGGGCAGTTCTTC.